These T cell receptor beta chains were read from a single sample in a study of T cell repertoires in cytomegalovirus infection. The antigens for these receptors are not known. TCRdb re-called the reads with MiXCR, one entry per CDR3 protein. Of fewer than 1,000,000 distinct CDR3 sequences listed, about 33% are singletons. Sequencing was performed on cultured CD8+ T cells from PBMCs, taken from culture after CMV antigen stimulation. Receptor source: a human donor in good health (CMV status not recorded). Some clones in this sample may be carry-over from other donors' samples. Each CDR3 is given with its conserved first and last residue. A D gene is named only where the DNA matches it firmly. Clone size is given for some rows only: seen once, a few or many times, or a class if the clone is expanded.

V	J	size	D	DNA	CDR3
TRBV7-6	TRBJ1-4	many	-	TGTGCCAGCAGCCTGGGTCCGGGAGGTAGCGAAAAACTGTTTTTT	CASSLGPGGSEKLFF
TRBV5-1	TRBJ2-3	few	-	TGCGCCAGCAGCTCGGACCGACGAGCGCAGTATTTT	CASSSDRRAQYF
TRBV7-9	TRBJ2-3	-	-	TGTGCCAGCAGCCCCCTGGAGGGGGCGGAAGATACGCAGTATTTT	CASSPLEGAEDTQYF
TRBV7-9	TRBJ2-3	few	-	TGTGCCAGCAGCTTAGTTGGCAGGGCCACAGATACGCAGTATTTT	CASSLVGRATDTQYF
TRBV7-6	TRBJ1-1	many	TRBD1	TGTGCCAGCAGCGCCGGGACAGGGAACACTGAAGCTTTCTTT	CASSAGTGNTEAFF
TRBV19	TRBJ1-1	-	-	TGTGCCAGTAGTATGATGGGGAGCACTGAAGCTTTCTTT	CASSMMGSTEAFF
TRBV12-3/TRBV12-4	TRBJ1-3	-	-	TGTGCCAGCAACCCGACAGGCCTCTCTGGAAACACCATATATTTT	CASNPTGLSGNTIYF
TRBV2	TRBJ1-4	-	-	TGTGCCAGCAGTCGGACGAATGAAAAACTGTTTTTT	CASSRTNEKLFF
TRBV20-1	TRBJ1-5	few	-	TGCAGTGCTAGAGACTTGTTAAGCAATCAGCCCCAGCATTTT	CSARDLLSNQPQHF
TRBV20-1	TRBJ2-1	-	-	TGCAGTGCTAGAGATCCGGAAAGCTCCTACAATGAGCAGTTCTTC	CSARDPESSYNEQFF
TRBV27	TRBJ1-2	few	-	TGTGCCAGCACCGTTTCCACGATGGCAGGGTTCGACTATGGCTACACCTTC	CASTVSTMAGFDYGYTF
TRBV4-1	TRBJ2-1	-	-	TGCGCCAGCAGCCAAGAGCCGGGGGCCAGATTTTTCTACAATGAGCAGTTCTTC	CASSQEPGARFFYNEQFF
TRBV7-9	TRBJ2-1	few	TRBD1	TGTGCCAGCAGCTTTAGCGAGTCGAGGGGGCATTACAATGAGCAGTTCTTC	CASSFSESRGHYNEQFF
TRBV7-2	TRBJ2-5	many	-	TGTGCCAGCAGCTTAGTTCAGGGATGGGAGACCCAGTACTTC	CASSLVQGWETQYF
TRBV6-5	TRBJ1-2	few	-	TGTGCCAGCAGTTACGAGGGAGCAGACTATGGCTACACCTTC	CASSYEGADYGYTF
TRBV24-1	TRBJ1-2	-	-	TGTGCCACCAGTGAGGGGGTCGGCTATGGCTACACCTTC	CATSEGVGYGYTF
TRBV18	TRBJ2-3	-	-	TGTGCCAGCTCACCAAGGGAAGGGACAGATACGCAGTATTTT	CASSPREGTDTQYF
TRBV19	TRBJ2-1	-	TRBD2	TGTGCCAGTAAGGAGCGGGGTTTATACAATGAGCAGTTCTTC	CASKERGLYNEQFF
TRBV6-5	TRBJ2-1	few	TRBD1	TGTGCCAGCAGTTACCGGACAGGGAACAATGAGCAGTTCTTC	CASSYRTGNNEQFF
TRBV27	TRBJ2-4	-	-	TGTGCCAGCAAAAAAACAGGGGCCAAAAACATTCAGTACTTC	CASKKTGAKNIQYF
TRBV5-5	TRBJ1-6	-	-	TGTGCCAGCAGCTCCGAAAGCACGACTGTCGCGGGCATTCGCCCCCTCCACTTT	CASSSESTTVAGIRPLHF
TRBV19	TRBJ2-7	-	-	TGTGCCAGTAGTTCCAGGGGACGACTATCCTACGAGCAGTACTTC	CASSSRGRLSYEQYF
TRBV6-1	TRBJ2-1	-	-	TGTGCCAGCAGTTTTAGGACCCTTGGCTCCTACAATGAGCAGTTCTTC	CASSFRTLGSYNEQFF
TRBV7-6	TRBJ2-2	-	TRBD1	TGTGCCAGCAGCTTTCGAGGGGGCGAGGACGGGGAGCTGTTTTTT	CASSFRGGEDGELFF
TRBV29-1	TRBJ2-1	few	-	TGCAGCGTTGGGGTCCGGAGCTCCTACAATGAGCAGTTCTTC	CSVGVRSSYNEQFF
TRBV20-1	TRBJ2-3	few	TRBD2	TGCAGTGCTAGAGATCGGGATAGCGGGGTCACAGATACGCAGTATTTT	CSARDRDSGVTDTQYF
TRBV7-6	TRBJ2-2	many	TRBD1	TGTGCCAGCAGCTTACGAGCAACAGGGGCCACCGGGGAGCTGTTTTTT	CASSLRATGATGELFF
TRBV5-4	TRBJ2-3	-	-	TGTGCCAGCAGCTTCTCACCTCCGGACAGCTACACAGATACGCAGTATTTT	CASSFSPPDSYTDTQYF
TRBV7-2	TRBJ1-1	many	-	TGTGCCAGCAGCTTAGGGGATGGCACTGAAGCTTTCTTT	CASSLGDGTEAFF
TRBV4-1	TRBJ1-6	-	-	TGCGCCAGCAGCCAAACAGGGTGGGAGGATTCACCCCTCCACTTT	CASSQTGWEDSPLHF
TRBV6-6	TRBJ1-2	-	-	TGTGCCAGCAGTTACTTGGGACGGACGGAAGGCTACACCTTC	CASSYLGRTEGYTF
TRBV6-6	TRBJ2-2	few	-	TGTGCCACCACACCGGGACGGCAGAACACCGGGGAGCTGTTTTTT	CATTPGRQNTGELFF
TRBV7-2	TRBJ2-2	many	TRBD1	TGTGCCAGCAGCTTATCCGAGACAGGGCTGTTCACCGGGGAGCTGTTTTTT	CASSLSETGLFTGELFF
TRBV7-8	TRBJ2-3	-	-	TGTGCCAGCAGACTTTCGAGCACAGATACGCAGTATTTT	CASRLSSTDTQYF
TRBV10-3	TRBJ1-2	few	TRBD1	TGTGCCATCAGTGAAACCGGACAGGGCCTCTATGGCTACACCTTC	CAISETGQGLYGYTF
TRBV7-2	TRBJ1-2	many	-	TGTGCCAGCAGCTCCTCGGGGGAAGGAGGCTATGGCTACACCTTC	CASSSSGEGGYGYTF
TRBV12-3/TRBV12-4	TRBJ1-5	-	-	TGTGCCAGCACCGCTGGTGGGTATCAGCCCCAGCATTTT	CASTAGGYQPQHF
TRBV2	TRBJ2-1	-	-	TGTGCCAGCTATGCTGTGGGGGGGGCGGGTAATGAGCAGTTCTTC	CASYAVGGAGNEQFF
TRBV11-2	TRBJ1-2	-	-	TGTGCCAGCAGCTTAGATCGCATGGAAGATAGCTTC	CASSLDRMEDSF
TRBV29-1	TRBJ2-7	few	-	TGCAGCGTATCGGCAGGGACCACCTACGAGCAGTACTTC	CSVSAGTTYEQYF
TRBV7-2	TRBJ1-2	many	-	TGTGCCAGCAGCTTTATAAACCCTAACTATGGCTACACCTTC	CASSFINPNYGYTF
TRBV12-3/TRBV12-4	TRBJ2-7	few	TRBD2	TGTGCCAGCAGCCCCCATCCAGCGGGGGCTCCCCACGAGCAGTACTTC	CASSPHPAGAPHEQYF
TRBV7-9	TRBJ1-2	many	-	TGTGCCAGCAGCCCCCGCGAACAGGGCGTCCCACATGGCTACACCTTC	CASSPREQGVPHGYTF
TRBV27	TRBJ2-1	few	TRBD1	TGTGCCAGTCGGGACAGGAAAGCCTACAATGAGCAGTTCTTC	CASRDRKAYNEQFF
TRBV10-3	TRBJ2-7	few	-	TGTGCCATCAGTGACGACAGCTCCTACGAGCAGTACTTC	CAISDDSSYEQYF
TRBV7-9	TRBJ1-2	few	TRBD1	TGTGCCAGCAGCGCTAACCGGGACAGGGTCAGCTATGGCTACACCTTC	CASSANRDRVSYGYTF
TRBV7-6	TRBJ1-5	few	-	TGTGCCAGCAGCTTAGCGGGGCCTCAGGGTTTTAATCAGCCCCAGCATTTT	CASSLAGPQGFNQPQHF
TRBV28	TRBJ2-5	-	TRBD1	TGTGCCAGCAGTTCGACAGGGGACGGGGAGACCCAGTACTTC	CASSSTGDGETQYF
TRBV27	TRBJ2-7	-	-	TGTGCCAGCAGTTTTATTGGACAGACCTACGAGCAGTACTTC	CASSFIGQTYEQYF
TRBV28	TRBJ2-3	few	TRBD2	TGTGCCAGCAGTTACGTAGCGGGGGGCATAACAGATACGCAGTATTTT	CASSYVAGGITDTQYF
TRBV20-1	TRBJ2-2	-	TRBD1	TGCAGTGCTTGGGACAGAGAACGCACCGGGGAGCTGTTTTTT	CSAWDRERTGELFF
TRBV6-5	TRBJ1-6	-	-	TGTGCCAGCAGACTGGAGGGAAGCTCCTATAATTCACCCCTCCACTTT	CASRLEGSSYNSPLHF
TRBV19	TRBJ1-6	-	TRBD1	TGTGCCAGCCGGGACAGGTCTAGCTCCTATAATTCACCCCTCCACTTT	CASRDRSSSYNSPLHF
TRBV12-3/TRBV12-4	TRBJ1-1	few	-	TGTGCCAGCGATAGTGCGAACACTGAAGCTTTCTTT	CASDSANTEAFF
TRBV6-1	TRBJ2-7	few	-	TGTGCCAGCAGTGAATTAGGGGCATCCTACGAGCAGTACTTC	CASSELGASYEQYF
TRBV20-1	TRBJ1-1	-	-	TGCAGTGCTAGTGGGCGGCGGAACACTGAAGCTTTCTTT	CSASGRRNTEAFF
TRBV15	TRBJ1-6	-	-	TGTGCCACCAGGGGGCGAGGGAATTCACCCCTCCACTTT	CATRGRGNSPLHF
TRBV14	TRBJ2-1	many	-	TGTGCCAGCAGCCATACTGGGGTGGGCTCCTACAATGAGCAGTTCTTC	CASSHTGVGSYNEQFF